A single sample is the source of the 22 T cell receptor beta chains below, sequenced in a study of blood T cell repertoires in COVID-19. The protocol was immunoSEQ multiplex PCR, while the TCRdb copy is restricted to in-frame clones and leaves out a portion. The sample carries around 430,000 clones, more than 70% recorded once. Material: peripheral blood. The receptors here all came from a woman aged 45-59 years with COVID-19, enrolled during active disease.

CDR3: CSVYMVGGTEAFF. The CDR3 DNA follows: TGCAGCGTCTATATGGTCGGGGGGACTGAAGCTTTCTTT. V and J are TRBV29-1 and TRBJ1-1, with D tentatively TRBD1 (5 bases). Germline lookup yields CDR1 SQVTM and CDR2 ANQGSEA. V dropped 6 bases and J dropped 5 bases, with 16 bases sitting between them. The CDR3 spans 13 residues.

The genes are TRBV30 and TRBJ1-1, with D possibly TRBD1 on 6 matching bases. With 4 bases removed from V and 0 bases from J, the gap between germline ends came to 9 bases. The germline CDR1 and CDR2 sequences are GTSNPN and SVGIG (reference sequence). This CDR3 is 13 amino acids long. In nucleotides, the CDR3 is TGTGCCTGGACCGGGACATTGAACACTGAAGCTTTCTTT. It translates to CAWTGTLNTEAFF. The full variable domain, in which reference TRBV30 and TRBJ1-1 provide the parts outside the CDR3, is SQTIHQWPATLVQPVGSPLSLECTVEGTSNPNLYWYRQAAGRGLQLLFYSVGIGQISSEVPQNLSASRPQDRQFILSSKKLLLSDSGFYLCAWTGTLNTEAFFGQGTRLTVV.

This chain connects TRBV29-1 to TRBJ2-1; TRBD2 aligns across 8 bases. This CDR3 comprises 14 residues. Germline V CDR1 and CDR2: SQVTM, ANQGSEA. V gave up 6 bases and J gave up 10 bases; unmatched junction bases: 14. The CDR3 region has the DNA TGCAGCGTGCCCGCGGGGGGCGGCCTTTGGGAGCAGTTCTTC. Its translation: CSVPAGGGLWEQFF.

The chain employs TRBV5-1 and TRBJ2-5, with 9 nucleotides matching TRBD1. V trimming: 0 bases; J trimming: 5 bases; junction bases outside the gene matches: 2. The CDR3 runs to 14 residues. Germline CDR1 is SGHRS and CDR2 is YFSETQ. The CDR3 loop reads CASSLGQGGETQYF. As DNA, the CDR3 is TGCGCCAGCAGCTTGGGACAGGGGGGGGAGACCCAGTACTTC.

This clone was counted a single time. V is TRBV11-3 and J is TRBJ2-3; D perhaps matches TRBD1 (5 bases). V lost 1 base and J lost 4, with 6 bases in between. This CDR3 comprises 13 residues. Germline V gene data show CDR1 as SGHNT and CDR2 as YENEEA. CDR3 in DNA: TGTGCCAGCAGCTTAGTCAGGGCAGATACGCAGTATTTT. Translation gives CASSLVRADTQYF.

This chain uses TRBV7-2 with TRBJ2-2, with 7 positions matching TRBD2. The CDR3 length is 15 residues. J gave up 5 bases and V 1 base, and 4 bases lay outside the gene matches. CDR1 and CDR2 from the germline V gene are SGHTA and FQGNSA. The CDR3 loop is CASSLGIGGTGELFF. The CDR3 DNA reads TGTGCCAGCAGCTTAGGAATCGGGGGGACCGGGGAGCTGTTTTTT.

This chain uses TRBV27 with TRBJ1-6, with D perhaps TRBD1 (6 bases). The ends were cut back, 6 bases at V and 10 bases at J, with 16 bases in the middle. The CDR3 covers 14 residues. Germline CDR1 MNHEY, CDR2 SMNVEV (reference sequence). The DNA of the CDR3 is TGTGCCAGCAGAAAGGGGGGGGTGGGATCACCCCTCCACTTT. Translation: CASRKGGVGSPLHF.

CDR3 DNA: TGTGCCAGCAGCGGAACAGGGACCGGCAATGAGCAGTTCTTC. Its translation: CASSGTGTGNEQFF. The chain employs TRBV9 and TRBJ2-1; maybe TRBD1 (6 bases). The germline V and J ends were trimmed by 3 bases and 6 bases, with 13 bases remaining between them. CDR1 and CDR2 (germline): SGDLS, YYNGEE. CDR3 length: 14 residues.

Here the CDR3 reads CAAGDYSYNEQFF. CDR3 coding DNA: TGTGCCGCCGGGGACTACTCCTACAATGAGCAGTTCTTC. The chain links TRBV12-3 or TRBV12-4 to TRBJ2-1, with 7 bases that match TRBD2. J gave up 0 bases and V 11 bases, and 4 bases lay outside the gene matches. The CDR3 has 13 residues.

The chain couples TRBV7-6 to TRBJ1-1; TRBD1 aligns across 8 bases. The CDR3 length is 15 residues. Germline V gives CDR1 SGHVS, CDR2 FNYEAQ. Trimming took 2 bases from V and 3 from J; bases not matched to a gene: 5. CDR3 DNA: TGTGCCAGCAGCTTAACAGGGGGTTCGGACACTGAAGCTTTCTTT. This codes for CASSLTGGSDTEAFF. Full variable domain (outside the CDR3, taken from reference TRBV7-6 and TRBJ1-1): GAGVSQSPRYKVTKRGQDVALRCDPISGHVSLYWYRQALGQGPEFLTYFNYEAQQDKSGLPNDRFSAERPEGSISTLTIQRTEQRDSAMYRCASSLTGGSDTEAFFGQGTRLTVV.

Only one count was recorded for this clone. J is TRBJ2-1 and V is TRBV2; TRBD2 is a possible D gene (5 bases). V was shortened by 4 bases and J by 2 bases, with 9 bases between the two germline ends. In germline, CDR1 is SNHLY, CDR2 FYNNEI. CDR3 length: 14 amino acids. CDR3 loop: CASSVSLAYNEQFF. For the CDR3, the DNA is TGTGCCAGCAGTGTATCACTAGCCTACAATGAGCAGTTCTTC.

The V and J genes are TRBV6-5 and TRBJ1-6; D is uncertain. The CDR3 is 12 residues long. Between the trimmed V and J ends, which lost 6 bases and 7 bases, there was a span of 7 bases. CDR1 and CDR2 (germline): MNHEY, SVGAGI. DNA for the CDR3: TGTGCCAGCAGAGAGTGGAATTCACCCCTCCACTTT. It translates to CASREWNSPLHF.

V usage is TRBV4-1 and J usage is TRBJ1-2; TRBD1 aligns across 8 bases. Germline CDR1 and CDR2: MGHRA and YSYEKL. V dropped 6 bases and J dropped 6; count of bases not matched to a gene: 6. The CDR3 contains 13 residues. The CDR3 protein is CASRDWDRHGYTF. In DNA form, the CDR3 reads TGCGCCAGCAGGGATTGGGACAGGCATGGCTACACCTTC.

The chain combines TRBV10-2 with TRBJ1-1; D gene uncertain. V lost 4 bases and J 0 bases, leaving 9 bases between the germline ends. In germline, CDR1 is WSHSY, CDR2 SAAADI. There are 14 residues in the CDR3. CDR3 loop: CASSGASMNTEAFF. CDR3 coding DNA: TGCGCCAGCAGTGGGGCGTCCATGAACACTGAAGCTTTCTTT.

This rearrangement joins TRBV2 to TRBJ1-1; TRBD1 aligns across 7 bases. From germline, CDR1 is SNHLY and CDR2 FYNNEI. With V trimmed by 6 bases and J by 0 bases, 4 bases remained unmatched. The CDR3 totals 14 residues. The CDR3 bases are TGTGCCAGCAGCGCACAGGGGATGAACACTGAAGCTTTCTTT. The encoded protein is CASSAQGMNTEAFF.

V gene TRBV4-1 combines with J gene TRBJ1-4; TRBD1 aligns across 9 bases. V was clipped by 4 bases and J by 8 bases; unmatched bases: 14. Germline CDR1 MGHRA, CDR2 YSYEKL. The CDR3 sequence is 17 residues long. The CDR3 DNA reads as TGCGCCAGCAGCCGCGGTTTTTCTGGGACAGGGTCGGAAAAACTGTTTTTT. Its protein is CASSRGFSGTGSEKLFF.

This sequence joins TRBV14 and TRBJ2-3, with D hard to call. Per the germline V gene, CDR1 is SGHDN and CDR2 is FVKESK. The CDR3 runs to 14 residues. The V end was cut by 1 base, the J end by 4 bases, with 9 bases between. The CDR3 nucleotides are TGTGCCAGCAGCCAAGTCTTGCGCGCAGATACGCAGTATTTT. Translated: CASSQVLRADTQYF.

V and J are TRBV5-1 and TRBJ1-2, with 7 bases matching TRBD1. V trimming: 0 bases; J trimming: 2 bases; junction bases outside the gene matches: 1. CDR3 length equals 14 residues. From germline, CDR1 is SGHRS and CDR2 YFSETQ. In nucleotides, the CDR3 is TGCGCCAGCAGCTTGGACAGGGGAAACTATGGCTACACCTTC. Residues: CASSLDRGNYGYTF.

The J gene is TRBJ1-3, the V gene TRBV29-1; D may be TRBD1 (6 bases). This CDR3 has 13 residues. Trimming took 6 bases from V and 0 from J, leaving 9 bases between them. Germline CDR1 is SQVTM and CDR2 is ANQGSEA. In nucleotides, the CDR3 is TGCAGCGTCCGGGACACCTCTGGAAACACCATATATTTT. This codes for CSVRDTSGNTIYF.

This clone has just a few counts. The gene calls are TRBV4-2 and TRBJ1-1; TRBD1 might be the D (5 bases). Germline assignment: CDR1 LGHNA and CDR2 YNFKEQ. This CDR3 contains 16 residues. Deletions cut 4 bases from V and 3 bases from J, with 18 bases between. This chain's CDR3 is CASSPRSGGRDTEAFF. CDR3 nucleotide sequence: TGTGCCAGCAGCCCTCGATCCGGGGGGAGGGACACTGAAGCTTTCTTT.

The chain recombines TRBV9 with TRBJ2-7; 7 bases line up with TRBD1. The CDR3 is 15 amino acids. Unmatched junction bases numbered 4, after V lost 0 bases and J lost 1 base. Germline CDR1 and CDR2: SGDLS and YYNGEE. Here the CDR3 DNA reads TGTGCCAGCAGCGTAGGACAGGGTCTATCCTACGAGCAGTACTTC. This gives the protein CASSVGQGLSYEQYF.

This chain connects TRBV9 to TRBJ1-1, with D maybe TRBD1 (6 bases). Trimming removed 2 bases from V and 4 bases from J, with 18 bases in between. The CDR3 is 16 residues long. Germline V lookup: CDR1 SGDLS, CDR2 YYNGEE. Here the CDR3 DNA reads TGTGCCAGCAGCGTCGAACAGGGAATAAGAGGCACTGAAGCTTTCTTT. It specifies CASSVEQGIRGTEAFF.